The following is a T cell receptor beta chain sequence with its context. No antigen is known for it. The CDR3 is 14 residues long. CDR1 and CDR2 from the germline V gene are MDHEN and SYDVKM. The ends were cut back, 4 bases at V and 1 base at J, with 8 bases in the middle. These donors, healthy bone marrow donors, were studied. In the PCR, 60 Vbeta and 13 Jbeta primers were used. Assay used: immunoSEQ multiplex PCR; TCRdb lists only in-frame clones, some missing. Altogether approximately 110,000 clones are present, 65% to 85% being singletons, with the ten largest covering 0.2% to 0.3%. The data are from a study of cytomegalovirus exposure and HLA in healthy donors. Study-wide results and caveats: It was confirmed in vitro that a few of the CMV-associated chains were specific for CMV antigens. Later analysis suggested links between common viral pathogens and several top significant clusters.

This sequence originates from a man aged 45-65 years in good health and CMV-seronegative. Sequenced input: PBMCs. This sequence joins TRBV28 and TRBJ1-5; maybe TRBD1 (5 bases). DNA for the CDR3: TGTGCCAGCAGTTCCCACAGGAGCAATCAGCCCCAGCATTTT. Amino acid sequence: CASSSHRSNQPQHF.